This T cell receptor (beta chain) was captured in a study of blood T cells in healthy people across ages. Comments on this clonotype: Antigen unknown.

J lost 1 base, V lost 0 bases, and 5 bases had no gene match. Germline CDR1 reads SGHDN; CDR2 reads FVKESK. The CDR3 runs to 18 residues. Together with a sample-barcoded 5' primer, a J-beta primer mix was included in a second PCR lasting about 7 to 11 cycles. TCRdb re-called the 5' RACE reads with MiXCR, one entry per CDR3 protein. The sample contains around 900,000 distinct CDR3 sequences, about 51% of which appear only once. The study, taken as a whole, reports: Age brought a roughly linear fall in TCR beta diversity measured per million T cells. Donor CMV status was unknown, possibly confounding expanded clonotype changes.

The chain joins TRBV14 to TRBJ2-5; the match to TRBD2 covers 13 bases. The receptor was derived from a woman aged 60-75 years in good health. Sequencing input: blood. Written as DNA, the CDR3 is TGTGCCAGCAGCCAAGAGGTCACTAGCGGGAGGGCCCAAGAGACCCAGTACTTC. Translation gives CASSQEVTSGRAQETQYF.